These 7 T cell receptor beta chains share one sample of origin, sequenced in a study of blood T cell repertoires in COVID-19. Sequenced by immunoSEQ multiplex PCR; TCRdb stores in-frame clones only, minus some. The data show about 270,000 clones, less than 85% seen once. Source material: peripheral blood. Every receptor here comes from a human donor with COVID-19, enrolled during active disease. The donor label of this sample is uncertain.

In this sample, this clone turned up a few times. CDR3 region: CASSRDRDTYEQYF. The CDR3 bases are TGTGCCAGCAGCCGGGACAGGGATACCTACGAGCAGTACTTC. The J gene is TRBJ2-7, the V gene TRBV6-5, with 9 bases identical to TRBD1. Losses at the gene ends were 6 bases for V and 2 bases for J; bases not matched to a gene: 5. Looked up from germline, CDR1 is MNHEY and CDR2 is SVGAGI. The CDR3 sequence is 14 residues long.

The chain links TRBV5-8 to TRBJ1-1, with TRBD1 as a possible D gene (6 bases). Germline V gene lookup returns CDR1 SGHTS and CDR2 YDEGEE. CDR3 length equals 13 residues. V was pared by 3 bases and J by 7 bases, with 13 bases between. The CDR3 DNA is TGTGCCAGCAGCTCCTTGGGGGCGCTTGAAGCTTTCTTT. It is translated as CASSSLGALEAFF.

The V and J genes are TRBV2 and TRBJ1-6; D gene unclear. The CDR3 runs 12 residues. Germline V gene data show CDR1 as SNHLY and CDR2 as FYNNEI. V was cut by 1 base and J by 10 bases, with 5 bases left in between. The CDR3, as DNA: TGTGCCAGCAGTGAAGGCGAATCACCCCTCCACTTT. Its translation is CASSEGESPLHF.

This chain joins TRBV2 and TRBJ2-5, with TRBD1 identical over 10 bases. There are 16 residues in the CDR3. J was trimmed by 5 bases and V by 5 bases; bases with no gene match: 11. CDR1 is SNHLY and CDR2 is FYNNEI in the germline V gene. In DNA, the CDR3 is TGTGCCAGCAGTATCTCCCTACGACAGGGGGCTGAGACCCAGTACTTC. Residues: CASSISLRQGAETQYF.

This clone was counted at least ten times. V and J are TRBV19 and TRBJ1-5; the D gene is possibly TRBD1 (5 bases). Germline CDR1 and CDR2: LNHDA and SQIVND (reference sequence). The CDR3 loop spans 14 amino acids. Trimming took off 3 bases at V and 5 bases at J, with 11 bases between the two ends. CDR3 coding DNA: TGTGCCAGTAGTATCAGCGCGGGGGATCAGCCCCAGCATTTT. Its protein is CASSISAGDQPQHF.

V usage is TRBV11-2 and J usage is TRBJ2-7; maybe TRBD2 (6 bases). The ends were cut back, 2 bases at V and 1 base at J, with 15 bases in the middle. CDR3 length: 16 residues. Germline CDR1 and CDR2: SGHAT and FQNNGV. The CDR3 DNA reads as TGTGCCAGCAGCTTATATTCTGGGGGAGGTTCCTACGAGCAGTACTTC. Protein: CASSLYSGGGSYEQYF.

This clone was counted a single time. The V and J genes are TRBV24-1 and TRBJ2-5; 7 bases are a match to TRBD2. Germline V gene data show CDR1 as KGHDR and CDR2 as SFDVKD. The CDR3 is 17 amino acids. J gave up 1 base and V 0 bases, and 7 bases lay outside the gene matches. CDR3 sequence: CATSDLGRAGSQETQYF. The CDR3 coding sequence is TGTGCCACCAGTGATTTGGGGAGGGCGGGTTCCCAAGAGACCCAGTACTTC.